A single sample gave rise to the 10 T cell receptor beta chains below, sequenced in a study of T cell responses to AZD1222 COVID-19 vaccine. The repertoire was sequenced with immunoSEQ multiplex PCR; TCRdb's copy has only in-frame clones and lacks some. The data contain tens of thousands of clones, around 89% of them singletons. The sample consisted of peripheral blood, taken 28 days after the second AZD1222 dose. The origin of the receptors is an adult who received the AZD1222 COVID-19 vaccine.

The CDR3 region has the DNA TGTGCCAGTAAAAAAAGCGACTTCAACACTGAAGCTTTCTTT. Amino acids: CASKKSDFNTEAFF. The chain links TRBV19 to TRBJ1-1, with no clear D. There are 14 residues in the CDR3. V was cut by 7 bases and J by 2 bases, with 14 bases left in between. The V gene's germline CDR1 is LNHDA and CDR2 SQIVND (reference sequence).

The chain carries TRBV11-3 and TRBJ2-1, with 9 bases identical to TRBD2. Germline values: CDR1 SGHNT, CDR2 YENEEA. V lost 1 base and J lost 4; bases outside the gene matches: 2. The CDR3 runs to 15 residues. CDR3 sequence: CASSLVAGGYNEQFF. The CDR3 coding sequence is TGTGCCAGCAGCTTAGTTGCGGGAGGGTACAATGAGCAGTTCTTC.

This chain uses TRBV19 with TRBJ1-2; possible D gene TRBD1, 6 bases. This CDR3 comprises 11 residues. V was cut by 8 bases and J by 8 bases, with 12 bases left in between. Germline-derived CDR1 and CDR2 are LNHDA and SQIVND (reference sequence). CDR3 nucleotides: TGTGCCAGTCGAAGGGGGGACGGCTACACCTTC. Translating it yields CASRRGDGYTF.

This clone was observed a few times. V gene TRBV3-1 (or the pseudogene TRBV3-2) combines with J gene TRBJ2-3; TRBD2 matches at 13 bases. The CDR3 sequence is 18 residues long. Germline CDR1 and CDR2: LGHDT and YNNKEL (reference sequence). V was clipped by 3 bases and J by 5 bases; unmatched bases: 11. CDR3 region: CASSQRDSGLAGVDTQYF. For the CDR3, the DNA is TGTGCCAGCAGCCAGCGGGACAGCGGACTAGCGGGAGTAGATACGCAGTATTTT.

CDR3 DNA: TGCGCCAGCAGCTTGGACGGATCGACCTACGAGCAGTACTTC. Translating gives CASSLDGSTYEQYF. The rearrangement uses TRBV5-1 and TRBJ2-7; D ambiguous. Germline assignment: CDR1 SGHRS and CDR2 YFSETQ. The CDR3 runs 14 residues. Trimming took 0 bases from V and 2 from J, leaving 9 bases between them.

This rearrangement joins TRBV27 to TRBJ1-1, with D possibly being TRBD1 (5 bases). The CDR3 is made up of 16 amino acids. Germline V lookup: CDR1 MNHEY, CDR2 SMNVEV (reference sequence). Trimming took off 4 bases at V and 0 bases at J, with 15 bases between the two ends. The CDR3 DNA follows: TGTGCCAGCAGTTCCGAAACAGGAGTTATGAACACTGAAGCTTTCTTT. This codes for CASSSETGVMNTEAFF.

The count of this clone is one. J is TRBJ1-2 and V is TRBV6-6; 10 bases are shared with TRBD1. Germline V lookup: CDR1 MNHNY, CDR2 SVGAGI (reference sequence). The CDR3 totals 13 residues. The ends lost 8 bases at V and 3 bases at J; junction bases unmatched: 3. The CDR3 protein is CASGTGEDYGYTF. The CDR3 DNA sequence: TGTGCCAGCGGGACAGGGGAGGACTATGGCTACACCTTC.

Turning to this clone: This CDR3 is also generated by other DNA sequences in the sample. V is TRBV6-5 and J is TRBJ2-5; D call uncertain. The length of the CDR3 is 11 residues. Germline-derived CDR1 and CDR2 are MNHEY and SVGAGI. V lost 8 bases and J 5 bases, leaving 9 bases between the germline ends. This chain's CDR3 is CASSPGETQYF. The CDR3 DNA is TGTGCCAGCTCACCTGGGGAGACCCAGTACTTC.

This chain links TRBV6-5 with TRBJ2-2; 8 positions match TRBD1. Germline CDR1 and CDR2: MNHEY and SVGAGI. Trimming took 4 bases from V and 6 from J; bases not matched to a gene: 4. The CDR3 loop spans 14 amino acids. DNA for the CDR3: TGTGCCAGCAGTTCCTCACAGGGGGCCGGGGAGCTGTTTTTT. Translation: CASSSSQGAGELFF.

The chain employs TRBV7-3 and TRBJ2-3, with D uncertain. V was shortened by 0 bases and J by 0 bases, with 7 bases between the two germline ends. The germline V gene has CDR1 SGHTA and CDR2 FQGTGA. The CDR3 loop spans 15 amino acids. The CDR3 sequence is CASSLTGSSTDTQYF. CDR3 in DNA: TGTGCCAGCAGCTTAACGGGCTCTAGCACAGATACGCAGTATTTT.